The T cell receptor beta chain under discussion was sequenced for a study of cytomegalovirus exposure and HLA in healthy donors (dated by TCRdb to between 2016 and 2019). As for the study more broadly: According to a later analysis, the 120 or so validation repertoires were produced on the same platform as the 666 repertoires of the first cohort. The aim of the study was to test whether cataloging public T cell receptors could identify signatures of past pathogen exposure. In addition to the first cohort of 666 subjects, a separate validation cohort of 120 different subjects was used. High-throughput TCR immunosequencing, statistical association of individual TCRs with disease status, and machine learning were combined to predict cytomegalovirus infection status.

The investigation overall reported the following: A later analysis found that TCRs clustered in the first cohort also tended to co-occur in the 120 or so validation repertoires, with 94% of cluster scores above 0. The authors suggested that the approach could potentially be extended to other disease states and immunological phenotypes. In both the original and validation cohorts, the classifier was reported to diagnose cytomegalovirus status with high specificity and sensitivity. The validation cohort had no HLA typing available for a later analysis, so co-occurrence within that cohort was assessed over all 120 or so repertoires. A few of the identified cytomegalovirus-associated TCR beta chains were confirmed in vitro to be specific for cytomegalovirus antigens. In the study, some 160 TCR beta chains were listed as associated with cytomegalovirus. Most TCR sequences were observed very rarely across donors, whereas some public TCRs were present in many individuals.

The V and J ends are trimmed by 2 bases and 0 bases, leaving 10 bases between them. CDR3 length: 15 amino acids, cysteine to phenylalanine. The DNA shown is the 45-base CDR3, in frame from base 1. The germline V gene specifies SGHTA as CDR1 and FQGNSA as CDR2. The library relied on the immunoSEQ multiplex PCR assay. The source study handled its data this way. To diagnose cytomegalovirus status from the catalog of TCR beta chain sequences, a statistical classification framework was built. Here the immuneACCESS table is served through TCRdb, limited to in-frame sequences with V and J called. Missing clones are a known gap in these copies; in checked studies unresolved V genes cover under half, and the rest lacks a known reason. V and J calls and clone size follow that table, whereas D and trimming were derived from the DNA. Within this sample are tens of thousands of clones, with roughly 94% of them counted one time only. Together, the top ten hold 3.2% of the sample.

About this clone itself: The clone's antigen remains unknown. No much larger clonotype is one base removed from it; base qualities were not supplied.

Separate from the roughly 650-subject first cohort, the validation cohort of about 120 subjects was the group to which the donors belonged. Sequencing was carried out using PBMCs. The chain joins TRBV7-2 to TRBJ1-1; a weak D assignment points to TRBD1 (6 bases agree). This TCR came from a woman aged 18-29 years in good health and CMV-seropositive. For the CDR3, the sequence is CASSLPGQMNTEAFF. The DNA reads as follows: TGTGCCAGCAGCTTACCCGGACAGATGAACACTGAAGCTTTCTTT.